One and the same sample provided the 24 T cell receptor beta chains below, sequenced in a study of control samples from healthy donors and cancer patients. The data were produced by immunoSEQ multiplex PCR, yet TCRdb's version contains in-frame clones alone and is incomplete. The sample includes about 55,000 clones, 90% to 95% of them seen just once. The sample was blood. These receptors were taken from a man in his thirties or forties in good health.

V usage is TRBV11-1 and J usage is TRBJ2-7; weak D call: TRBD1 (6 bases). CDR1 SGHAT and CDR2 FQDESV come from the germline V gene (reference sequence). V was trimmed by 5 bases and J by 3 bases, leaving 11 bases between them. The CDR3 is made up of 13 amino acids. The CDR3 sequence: CASSDTGIYEQYF. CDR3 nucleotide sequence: TGTGCCAGCAGCGACACAGGGATCTACGAGCAGTACTTC.

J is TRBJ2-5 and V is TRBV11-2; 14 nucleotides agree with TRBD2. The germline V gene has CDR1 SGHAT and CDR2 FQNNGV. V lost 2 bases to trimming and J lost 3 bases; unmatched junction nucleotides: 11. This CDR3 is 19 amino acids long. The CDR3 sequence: CASSLWAPGLAGAEETQYF. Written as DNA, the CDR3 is TGTGCCAGCAGCTTATGGGCGCCGGGACTAGCGGGAGCGGAAGAGACCCAGTACTTC.

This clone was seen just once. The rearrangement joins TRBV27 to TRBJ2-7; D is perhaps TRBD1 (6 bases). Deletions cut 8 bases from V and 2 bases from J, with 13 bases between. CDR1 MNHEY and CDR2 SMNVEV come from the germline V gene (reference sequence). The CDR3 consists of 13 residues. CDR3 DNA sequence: TGTGCCAGCGGTTCGGGACACACCTACGAGCAGTACTTC. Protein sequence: CASGSGHTYEQYF.

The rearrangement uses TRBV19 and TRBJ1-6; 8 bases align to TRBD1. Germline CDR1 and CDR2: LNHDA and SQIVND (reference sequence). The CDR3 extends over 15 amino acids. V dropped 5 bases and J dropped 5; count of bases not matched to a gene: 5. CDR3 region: CASSPPGQDNSPLHF. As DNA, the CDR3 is TGTGCCAGTAGTCCCCCGGGACAGGATAATTCACCCCTCCACTTT.

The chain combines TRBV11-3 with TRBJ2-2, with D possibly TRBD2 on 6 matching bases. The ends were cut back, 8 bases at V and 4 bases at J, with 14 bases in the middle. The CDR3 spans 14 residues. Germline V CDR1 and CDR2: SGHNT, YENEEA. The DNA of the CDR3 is TGTGCCAGCGGAGAGACTAGGAGCACCGGGGAGCTGTTTTTT. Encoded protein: CASGETRSTGELFF.

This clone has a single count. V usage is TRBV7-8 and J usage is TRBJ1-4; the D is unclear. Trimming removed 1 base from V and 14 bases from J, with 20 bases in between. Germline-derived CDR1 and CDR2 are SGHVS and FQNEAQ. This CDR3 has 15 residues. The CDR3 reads CASSLGTRAAFRLFF. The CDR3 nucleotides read TGTGCCAGCAGCTTAGGAACCCGGGCCGCGTTTAGGCTGTTTTTT. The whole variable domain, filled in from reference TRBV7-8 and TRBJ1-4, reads GAGVSQSPRYKVAKRGQDVALRCDPISGHVSLFWYQQALGQGPEFLTYFQNEAQLDKSGLPSDRFFAERPEGSVSTLKIQRTQQEDSAVYLCASSLGTRAAFRLFFGSGTQLSVL.

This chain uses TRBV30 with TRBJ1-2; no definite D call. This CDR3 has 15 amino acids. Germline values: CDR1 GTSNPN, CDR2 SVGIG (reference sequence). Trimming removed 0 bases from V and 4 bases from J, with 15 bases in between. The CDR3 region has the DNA TGTGCCTGGAGTGTACGAGGACTTTTGGGCTATGGCTACACCTTC. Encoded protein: CAWSVRGLLGYGYTF.

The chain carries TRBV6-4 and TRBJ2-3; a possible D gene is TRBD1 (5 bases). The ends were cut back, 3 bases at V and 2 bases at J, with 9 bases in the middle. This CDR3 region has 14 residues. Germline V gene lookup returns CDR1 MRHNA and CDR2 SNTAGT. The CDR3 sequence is CASSEEGDTDTQYF. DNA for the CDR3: TGTGCCAGCAGTGAAGAAGGGGACACAGATACGCAGTATTTT.

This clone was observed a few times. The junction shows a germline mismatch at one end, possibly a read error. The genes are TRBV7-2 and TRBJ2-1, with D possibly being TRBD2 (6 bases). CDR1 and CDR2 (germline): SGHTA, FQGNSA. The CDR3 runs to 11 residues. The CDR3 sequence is CASSLASEQFF. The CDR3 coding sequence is TGTGCCAGCAGCCTAGCGTCTGAGCAGTTCTTC.

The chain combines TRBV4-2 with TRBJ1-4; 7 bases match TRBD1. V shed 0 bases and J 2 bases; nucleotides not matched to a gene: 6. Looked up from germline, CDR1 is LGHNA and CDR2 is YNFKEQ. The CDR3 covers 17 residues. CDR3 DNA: TGTGCCAGCAGCCAAGAGGCCCGACAGGGCACTAATGAAAAACTGTTTTTT. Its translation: CASSQEARQGTNEKLFF.

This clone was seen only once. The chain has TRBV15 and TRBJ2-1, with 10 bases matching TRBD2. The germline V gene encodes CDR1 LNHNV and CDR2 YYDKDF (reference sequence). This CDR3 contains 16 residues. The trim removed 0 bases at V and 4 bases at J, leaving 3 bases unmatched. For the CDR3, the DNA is TGTGCCACCAGCAGAGAACCTAGCGGGAGTTACAATGAGCAGTTCTTC. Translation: CATSREPSGSYNEQFF.

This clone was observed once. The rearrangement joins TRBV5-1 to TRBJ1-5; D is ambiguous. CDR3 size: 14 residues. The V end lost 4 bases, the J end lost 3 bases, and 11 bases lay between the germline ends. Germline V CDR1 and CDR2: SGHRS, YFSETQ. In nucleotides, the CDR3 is TGCGCCAGCAGCCTGGGCGGGTCCAATCAGCCCCAGCATTTT. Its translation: CASSLGGSNQPQHF.

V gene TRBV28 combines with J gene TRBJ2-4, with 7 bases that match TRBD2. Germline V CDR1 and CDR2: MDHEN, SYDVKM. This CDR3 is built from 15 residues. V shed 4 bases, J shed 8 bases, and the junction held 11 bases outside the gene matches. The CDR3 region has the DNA TGTGCCAGCAGTTCCCTCCCCGGGGGGTGGGACATTCAGTACTTC. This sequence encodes CASSSLPGGWDIQYF.

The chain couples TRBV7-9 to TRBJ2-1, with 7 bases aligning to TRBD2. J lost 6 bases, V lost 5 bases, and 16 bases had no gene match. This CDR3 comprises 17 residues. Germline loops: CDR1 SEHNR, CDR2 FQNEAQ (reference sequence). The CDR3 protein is CASSVNPLAIDSNEQFF. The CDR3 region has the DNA TGTGCCAGCAGCGTAAACCCACTAGCGATAGATTCCAATGAGCAGTTCTTC.

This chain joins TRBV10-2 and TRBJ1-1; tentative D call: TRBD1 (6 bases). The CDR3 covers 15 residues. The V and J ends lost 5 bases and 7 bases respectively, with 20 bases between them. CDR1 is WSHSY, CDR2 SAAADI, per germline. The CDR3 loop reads CASSHGGSRAVEAFF. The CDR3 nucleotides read TGCGCCAGCAGTCACGGGGGCAGTCGAGCGGTTGAAGCTTTCTTT.

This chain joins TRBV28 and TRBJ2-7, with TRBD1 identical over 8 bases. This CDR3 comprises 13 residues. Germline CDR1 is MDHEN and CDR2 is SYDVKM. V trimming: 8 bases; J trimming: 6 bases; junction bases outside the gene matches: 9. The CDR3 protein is CASARTGLTEQYF. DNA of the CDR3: TGTGCCAGCGCCCGGACAGGGCTAACCGAGCAGTACTTC.

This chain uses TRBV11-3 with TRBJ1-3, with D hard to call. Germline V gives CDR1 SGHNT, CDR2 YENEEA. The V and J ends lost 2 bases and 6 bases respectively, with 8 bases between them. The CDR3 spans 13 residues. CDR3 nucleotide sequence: TGTGCCAGCAGCTTAACCTTATCAAACACCATATATTTT. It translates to CASSLTLSNTIYF.

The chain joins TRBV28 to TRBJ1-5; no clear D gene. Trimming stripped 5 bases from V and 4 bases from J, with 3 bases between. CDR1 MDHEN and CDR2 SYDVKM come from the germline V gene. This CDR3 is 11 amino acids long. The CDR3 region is CASSVNQPQHF. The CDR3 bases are TGTGCCAGCAGTGTGAATCAGCCCCAGCATTTT.

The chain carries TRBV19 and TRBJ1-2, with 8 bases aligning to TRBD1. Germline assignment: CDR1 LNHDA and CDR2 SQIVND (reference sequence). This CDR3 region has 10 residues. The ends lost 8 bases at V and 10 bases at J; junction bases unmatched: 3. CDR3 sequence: CASGTGLYTF. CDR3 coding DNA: TGTGCCAGTGGGACAGGTCTCTACACCTTC. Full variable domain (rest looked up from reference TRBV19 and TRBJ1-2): DGGITQSPKYLFRKEGQNVTLSCEQNLNHDAMYWYRQDPGQGLRLIYYSQIVNDFQKGDIAEGYSVSREKKESFPLTVTSAQKNPTAFYLCASGTGLYTFGSGTRLTVV.

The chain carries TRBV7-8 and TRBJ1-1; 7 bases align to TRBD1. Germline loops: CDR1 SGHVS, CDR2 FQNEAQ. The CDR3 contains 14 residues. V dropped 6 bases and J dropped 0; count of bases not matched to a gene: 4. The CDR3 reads CASREQGLNTEAFF. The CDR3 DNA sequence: TGTGCCAGCAGGGAACAGGGGTTGAACACTGAAGCTTTCTTT.

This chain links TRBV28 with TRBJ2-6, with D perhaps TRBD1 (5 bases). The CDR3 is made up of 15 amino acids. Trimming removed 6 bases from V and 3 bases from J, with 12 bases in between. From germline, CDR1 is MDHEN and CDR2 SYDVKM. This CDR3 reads CASSRTPDGANVLTF. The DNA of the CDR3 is TGTGCCAGCAGCCGGACACCAGATGGGGCCAACGTCCTGACTTTC. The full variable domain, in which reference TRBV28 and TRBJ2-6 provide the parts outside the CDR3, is DVKVTQSSRYLVKRTGEKVFLECVQDMDHENMFWYRQDPGLGLRLIYFSYDVKMKEKGDIPEGYSVSREKKERFSLILESASTNQTSMYLCASSRTPDGANVLTFGAGSRLTVL.

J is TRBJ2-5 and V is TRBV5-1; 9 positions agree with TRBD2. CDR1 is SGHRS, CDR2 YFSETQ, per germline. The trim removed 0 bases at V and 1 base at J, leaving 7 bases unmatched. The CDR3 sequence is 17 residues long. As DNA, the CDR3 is TGCGCCAGCAGCTTGGCCGTTCTAGCGGGACCCCAAGAGACCCAGTACTTC. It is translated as CASSLAVLAGPQETQYF.

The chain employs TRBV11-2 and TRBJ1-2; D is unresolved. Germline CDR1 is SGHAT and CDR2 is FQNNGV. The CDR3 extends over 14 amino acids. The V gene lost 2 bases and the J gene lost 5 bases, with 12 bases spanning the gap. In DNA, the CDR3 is TGTGCCAGCAGCTTAAGTCCTAGGCTATATGGCTACACCTTC. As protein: CASSLSPRLYGYTF.

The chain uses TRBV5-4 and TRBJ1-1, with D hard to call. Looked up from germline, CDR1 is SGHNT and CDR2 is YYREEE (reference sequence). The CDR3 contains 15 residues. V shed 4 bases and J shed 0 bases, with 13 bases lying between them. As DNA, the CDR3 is TGTGCCAGCAGCCTGGATGTGGAGTTGAACACTGAAGCTTTCTTT. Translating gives CASSLDVELNTEAFF. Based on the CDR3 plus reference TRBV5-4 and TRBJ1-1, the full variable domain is ETGVTQSPTHLIKTRGQQVTLRCSSQSGHNTVSWYQQALGQGPQFIFQYYREEENGRGNFPPRFSGLQFPNYSSELNVNALELDDSALYLCASSLDVELNTEAFFGQGTRLTVV.